The clone carrying this T cell receptor (beta chain) was seen repeatedly, ten times or more. The CDR3 has 14 residues. CDR1 is MDHEN and CDR2 is SYDVKM in the germline V gene. The entry originates in a study of immune characterization of retroperitoneal liposarcoma. TCRdb reanalysed the PCR reads using MiXCR and keeps one entry per CDR3 protein. The table has 6,500 to 8,000 distinct CDR3 sequences, approximately 28% seen once. Source material: blood. This TCR was recovered from a male donor with retroperitoneal liposarcoma. This rearrangement joins TRBV28 to TRBJ2-1; tentatively, D is TRBD1 (5 bases). The J call is doubtful: the DNA matches TRBJ2-7 better. This CDR3 reads CASSLNRRDYEQYF. The CDR3 DNA is TGTGCCAGCAGTTTAAACCGCAGGGACTACGAGCAGTACTTC.